The present entry profiles one TCR beta chain with its context. The source of the sample is a study of T cell changes during pregnancy in multiple sclerosis. Libraries were prepared by immunoSEQ multiplex PCR; TCRdb keeps only in-frame clonotypes and omits some of them. The table records about 59,000 clones, 85% to 90% of them present only once. Trimming took off 5 bases at V and 8 bases at J, with 17 bases between the two ends. Looked up from germline, CDR1 is SGHNT and CDR2 is YYREEE (reference sequence). The CDR3 has 15 amino acids. The chain recombines TRBV5-4 with TRBJ1-6; TRBD1 might be the D (6 bases). The TCR was taken from a female donor in good health, enrolled as a control in a pregnancy study. The sample in question was peripheral blood, obtained in the first trimester of pregnancy. CDR3 sequence: CASRLSGAWDSPLHF. The CDR3 DNA reads as TGTGCCAGCAGGCTTTCAGGGGCATGGGATTCACCCCTCCACTTT.